This record covers a single T cell receptor (beta chain). Its antigen is not known. The repertoire was sequenced with immunoSEQ multiplex PCR; TCRdb's copy has only in-frame clones and lacks some. The sample holds approximately 330,000 clones, roughly 70% seen once. This specimen comes from a study of shared clonotypes between healthy human individuals. Germline V lookup: CDR1 MDHEN, CDR2 SYDVKM. This CDR3 spans 13 amino acids. V lost 6 bases to trimming and J lost 3 bases, with 12 bases between them. The study, taken as a whole, reports: Rarefaction revealed incomplete sorted-subset sequencing despite large depth. The donor pool, a small one, limited the genetic and exposure-history diversity represented.

The sample consisted of memory CD4+ T cells sorted from blood. Subset of the sample: CD45RA-negative fraction. The receptor was isolated from a man aged 30 to 39 in good health. This rearrangement joins TRBV28 to TRBJ2-7; D may be TRBD1 or TRBD2 (6 bases each). The CDR3 bases are TGTGCCAGCAGGGCGGGACACAACTACGAGCAGTACTTC. This translates into CASRAGHNYEQYF.